One and the same sample provided the 29 T cell receptor beta chains below, sequenced in a study of T cells in women clearing cervical HPV infection. Generated by immunoSEQ multiplex PCR, the TCRdb table keeps only in-frame clones and is missing some. In all, the sample yields about 20,000 clones. Sequenced sample: blood buffy coat. The receptor source for this set is a woman aged 18-70 years with a cervical HPV16 infection that either progressed to CIN3+ or cleared (not recorded which).

Worth noting for this clone: Read data end 3 residues before the CDR3 end; the end is taken from the germline J gene. The chain joins TRBV11-2 to TRBJ1-4; D gene uncertain. Germline V gene sequence: CDR1 SGHAT, CDR2 FQNNGV. There are 14 residues in the CDR3. CDR3 bases read: TGTGCCAGCAGAACAGCCCCGGAAGATTCACCA. The encoded protein is CASRTAPEDSP. The whole CDR3 is CASRTAPEDSPLFF.

As for this clone: The CDR3 extends 3 residues past the end of the read, so its final part is completed from the germline J gene. This rearrangement joins TRBV7-3 to TRBJ2-7; TRBD1 matches at 7 bases. Germline V CDR1 and CDR2: SGHTA, FQGTGA. With 4 bases clipped from V and 3 bases from J, the junction kept 12 bases outside the gene matches. There are 16 residues in the CDR3. The covered CDR3 bases are TGTGCCAGCAGCTCGGTAAGAGGGGGCAGGTGCTACGAG. It is translated as CASSSVRGGRCYE. From start to end, the CDR3 is CASSSVRGGRCYEQYF. Using reference TRBV7-3 and TRBJ2-7 for the parts outside the CDR3, the full variable domain is GAGVSQTPSNKVTEKGKYVELRCDPISGHTALYWYRQSLGQGPEFLIYFQGTGAADDSGLPNDRFFAVRPEGSVSTLKIQRTERGDSAVYLCASSSVRGGRCYEQYFGPGTRLTVT.

Concerning this clone itself: Additional DNA sequences in this sample encode the identical CDR3. The CDR3 bases that were read are TGTGCCAGCAGCTTGGTACCGGGAGAGACC. Its protein product is CASSLVPGET. The whole CDR3 protein is CASSLVPGETQYF. The rearrangement links TRBV5-4 to TRBJ2-5; no firm D call. The read gets to within 3 residues of the CDR3 end, and the germline J gene fills in the rest. With 0 bases removed from V and 4 bases from J, the gap between germline ends came to 7 bases. In germline, CDR1 is SGHNT, CDR2 YYREEE (reference sequence). This CDR3 is built from 13 residues. The whole variable domain, remainder taken from reference TRBV5-4 and TRBJ2-5, is ETGVTQSPTHLIKTRGQQVTLRCSSQSGHNTVSWYQQALGQGPQFIFQYYREEENGRGNFPPRFSGLQFPNYSSELNVNALELDDSALYLCASSLVPGETQYFGPGTRLLVL.

Judged by frequency, this clone is medium-sized (0.01 to 0.1%). The read halts 3 residues ahead of the CDR3 end, with the missing end drawn from the germline J gene. The chain combines TRBV7-2 with TRBJ2-1; D might be TRBD2 (6 bases). The CDR3 length is 15 residues. Trimming took off 1 base at V and 7 bases at J, with 14 bases between the two ends. Germline CDR1 is SGHTA and CDR2 is FQGNSA. The CDR3 spells CASSLVPRGRNEQFF. The DNA read from the CDR3 is TGTGCCAGCAGCTTAGTTCCGCGGGGAAGGAATGAG. Together with reference TRBV7-2 and TRBJ2-1, the CDR3 gives the full variable domain: GAGVSQSPSNKVTEKGKDVELRCDPISGHTALYWYRQSLGQGLEFLIYFQGNSAPDKSGLPSDRFSAERTGGSVSTLTIQRTQQEDSAVYLCASSLVPRGRNEQFFGPGTRLTVL.

Of note for this clone: The DNA ends 3 residues before the CDR3 does, and the rest of the CDR3 is filled in from the germline J gene. This chain uses TRBV7-3 with TRBJ2-3; 12 nucleotides align to TRBD2. This CDR3 is built from 14 residues. CDR1 and CDR2 (germline): SGHTA, FQGTGA. Germline trimming cut 4 bases from V and 8 bases from J; bases unmatched to any gene: 4. The CDR3 here is CASSSSGGASTQYF. The CDR3 DNA, read in part, is TGTGCCAGCAGCTCTAGCGGGGGGGCCAGTACG.

Remarks on this clone: The read ends 3 residues shy of where the CDR3 ends; the end is completed using the germline J gene. The chain employs TRBV18 and TRBJ2-3; 8 nucleotides align to TRBD1. V gave up 0 bases and J gave up 1 base; unmatched junction bases: 12. CDR3 length equals 19 residues. Germline loops: CDR1 KGHSH, CDR2 LQKENI. The CDR3 region is CASSPPWGQGAVGTDTQYF. The CDR3 bases that were read are TGTGCCAGCTCACCACCATGGGGTCAGGGGGCAGTTGGCACAGATACG. Full variable domain (remainder filled in from reference TRBV18 and TRBJ2-3): NAGVMQNPRHLVRRRGQEARLRCSPMKGHSHVYWYRQLPEEGLKFMVYLQKENIIDESGMPKERFSAEFPKEGPSILRIQQVVRGDSAAYFCASSPPWGQGAVGTDTQYFGPGTRLTVL.

With respect to this clone: The read halts 3 residues ahead of the CDR3 end, with the missing end drawn from the germline J gene. V gene TRBV20-1 combines with J gene TRBJ1-6; 8 bases map to TRBD1. The V and J ends lost 1 base and 1 base, in that order; junction bases with no gene match: 3. This CDR3 comprises 16 residues. Per germline, CDR1 DFQATT and CDR2 SNEGSKA (reference sequence). CDR3: CSARAGQGSYNSPLHF. The part of the CDR3 DNA that was read is TGCAGTGCTAGAGCTGGACAGGGTTCCTATAATTCACCC.

In regard to this clone: Read coverage stops 3 residues before the CDR3 terminus; the germline J gene supplies the remainder. This sequence joins TRBV12-3 or TRBV12-4 and TRBJ2-1; 7 positions agree with TRBD2. This CDR3 is 15 amino acids long. Trimming at V came to 3 bases and at J to 6 bases, leaving 8 bases not matched to a gene. The sequenced CDR3 bases are TGTGCCAGCAGTTTTCTGGCGGGGGTCCTCAATGAG. Its translation: CASSFLAGVLNE. The whole CDR3 is CASSFLAGVLNEQFF.

In the case of this clone: The CDR3 is cut off 3 residues early in the read; its end comes from the germline J gene. This rearrangement joins TRBV2 to TRBJ2-2, with D perhaps matching TRBD2 (6 bases). The V end lost 8 bases, the J end lost 4 bases, and 11 bases lay between the germline ends. Germline V gene sequence: CDR1 SNHLY, CDR2 FYNNEI. CDR3 length: 13 residues. CDR3 residues: CASSGDRTGELFF. The CDR3 bases that were read are TGTGCCAGCTCGGGGGACCGCACCGGGGAG. Full variable domain (rest looked up from reference TRBV2 and TRBJ2-2): EPEVTQTPSHQVTQMGQEVILRCVPISNHLYFYWYRQILGQKVEFLVSFYNNEISEKSEIFDDQFSVERPDGSNFTLKIRSTKLEDSAMYFCASSGDRTGELFFGEGSRLTVL.

Of note for this clone: The read stops 3 residues short of the end of the CDR3; the missing end is completed from the germline J gene. The J gene is TRBJ1-5, the V gene TRBV7-9, with 8 bases lining up with TRBD1. V dropped 5 bases and J dropped 2; count of bases not matched to a gene: 2. CDR3 size: 14 residues. Germline CDR1 SEHNR, CDR2 FQNEAQ (reference sequence). CDR3 sequence reads: CASSGGQGNQPQHF. The sequenced part of the CDR3 DNA is TGTGCCAGCAGCGGGGGACAGGGCAATCAGCCC.

As concerns this clone: The CDR3 is cut off 3 residues early in the read; its end comes from the germline J gene. The chain links TRBV4-1 to TRBJ2-3; D is unclear. V lost 1 base and J lost 4, with 6 bases in between. Germline assignment: CDR1 MGHRA and CDR2 YSYEKL. The CDR3 runs 13 residues. The covered CDR3 bases are TGCGCCAGCAGCCAAGGGCACCCAGATACG. This encodes CASSQGHPDT. From start to end, the CDR3 is CASSQGHPDTQYF.

Comments on this clone: Compared with germline, one end of the junction differs, possibly owing to a read error. The DNA ends 3 residues before the CDR3 does, and the rest of the CDR3 is filled in from the germline J gene. The rearrangement joins TRBV7-7 to TRBJ2-3; possible D gene TRBD2, 6 bases. The CDR3 contains 14 residues. The V gene's germline CDR1 is SSHAT and CDR2 FNYEAQ (reference sequence). CDR3 loop: CASSQGLPADTQYF. CDR3 DNA (partial): TGTGCTAGCAGCCAAGGACTACCCGCAGATACG.

Concerning this clone: Coverage ceases 3 residues before the CDR3 finishes, and the germline J gene fills in the end. This chain joins TRBV6-2 or TRBV6-3 and TRBJ1-5; 8 bases map to TRBD1. CDR3 size: 14 residues. From germline, CDR1 is MNHEY and CDR2 SVGEGT. J was trimmed by 5 bases and V by 6 bases; bases with no gene match: 6. CDR3 in amino acids: CASSLQGVYQPQHF. Incomplete CDR3 DNA: TGTGCCAGCAGCCTACAGGGGGTGTATCAGCCC.

Of note for this clone: The CDR3 extends 3 residues past the end of the read, so its final part is completed from the germline J gene. This sequence joins TRBV29-1 and TRBJ2-6, with TRBD1 matching over 7 bases. Germline trimming cut 6 bases from V and 3 bases from J; bases unmatched to any gene: 5. The V gene's germline CDR1 is SQVTM and CDR2 ANQGSEA. The CDR3 spans 14 residues. CDR3 sequence: CSVRQGIGANVLTF. The sequenced part of the CDR3 DNA is TGCAGCGTGCGACAGGGAATTGGGGCCAACGTC.

Comment on this clone: The read stops 3 residues short of the end of the CDR3; the missing end is completed from the germline J gene. The rearrangement links TRBV6-1 to TRBJ1-6; TRBD1 aligns across 7 bases. Trimming at V came to 4 bases and at J to 7 bases, leaving 4 bases not matched to a gene. CDR3 length equals 14 residues. Germline loops: CDR1 MNHNS, CDR2 SASEGT. This chain's CDR3 is CASSVQGENSPLHF. The sequenced CDR3 bases are TGTGCCAGCAGTGTGCAGGGGGAAAATTCACCC.

Worth noting for this clone: The CDR3 is cut off 3 residues early in the read; its end comes from the germline J gene. This chain uses TRBV19 with TRBJ2-3; TRBD2 aligns across 7 bases. Germline CDR1 and CDR2: LNHDA and SQIVND (reference sequence). The CDR3 is made up of 13 amino acids. Losses at the gene ends were 4 bases for V and 7 bases for J; bases not matched to a gene: 5. CDR3 sequence reads: CASSTAGPNTQYF. CDR3 bases read: TGTGCCAGTAGTACAGCGGGGCCAAATACG.

As to this clone: The read ends 3 residues early relative to the CDR3; the germline J gene fills the gap. The chain joins TRBV7-6 to TRBJ2-5; TRBD1 aligns across 9 bases. V shed 1 base, J shed 4 bases, and the junction held 4 bases outside the gene matches. CDR1 is SGHVS, CDR2 FNYEAQ, per germline. This CDR3 is built from 15 residues. CDR3 loop: CASSLGQGGGETQYF. The CDR3 DNA, read in part, is TGTGCCAGCAGCTTAGGACAGGGGGGAGGAGAGACC.

Note on this clone: The CDR3 end lies 3 residues beyond the end of the read and is filled in from the germline J gene. The rearrangement uses TRBV2 and TRBJ2-1, with TRBD1 matching over 7 bases. Germline assignment: CDR1 SNHLY and CDR2 FYNNEI. V shed 7 bases and J 4 bases; nucleotides not matched to a gene: 4. The CDR3 has 13 residues. The DNA read from the CDR3 is TGTGCCAGCATAAGGGGGCGTTACAATGAG. Protein product: CASIRGRYNE. The entire CDR3 is CASIRGRYNEQFF.

The CDR3 bases that were read are TGTGCCAGCAGTCCCCCGGGGGATACG. Its protein is CASSPPGDT. In full, the CDR3 is CASSPPGDTQYF. J is TRBJ2-3 and V is TRBV6-2 or TRBV6-3; D is perhaps TRBD2 (5 bases). The CDR3 end falls 3 residues outside the read, so it is completed with the germline J gene. V gave up 5 bases and J gave up 6 bases, with 9 bases separating them. The germline V gene encodes CDR1 MNHEY and CDR2 SVGEGT. The CDR3 sequence is 12 residues long.

Worth noting for this clone: Sequencing ends 3 residues short of the CDR3 end; the germline J gene provides the rest. The genes are TRBV7-2 and TRBJ2-3; D is possibly TRBD2 (5 bases). This CDR3 region has 13 residues. CDR1 and CDR2 (germline): SGHTA, FQGNSA. Incomplete CDR3 DNA: TGTGCCAGCAGCTTAGGGGAGCGGCAGACG. This encodes CASSLGERQT. The full CDR3 reads CASSLGERQTQYF.

As to this clone: One junction end disagrees with the germline gene, perhaps due to a read error. The read terminates 3 residues before the CDR3 end, so the remaining end is supplied by the germline J gene. Other nucleotide sequences in the sample specify the same CDR3. J is TRBJ1-3 and V is TRBV7-3; 7 bases are shared with TRBD1. Germline V CDR1 and CDR2: SGHTA, FQGTGA. CDR3 length: 15 amino acids. The part of the CDR3 DNA that was read is TGTGCCAGCAGCCCAGGGGACAGCTCTGGAAACACA. It specifies CASSPGDSSGNT. Given in full, the CDR3 is CASSPGDSSGNTIYF.

As for this clone: The read terminates 3 residues before the CDR3 end, so the remaining end is supplied by the germline J gene. The V and J genes are TRBV20-1 and TRBJ2-6; D gene uncertain. This CDR3 has 13 amino acids. Germline CDR1 DFQATT, CDR2 SNEGSKA (reference sequence). Deletions cut 3 bases from V and 6 bases from J, with 9 bases between. The CDR3 is CSARSPLANVLTF. The sequenced CDR3 bases are TGCAGTGCTAGGAGCCCTTTGGCCAACGTC.

As for this clone: The read halts 3 residues ahead of the CDR3 end, with the missing end drawn from the germline J gene. V gene TRBV5-6 combines with J gene TRBJ1-5, with D possibly being TRBD1 (5 bases). Trimming cost V 5 bases and J 0 bases, with 12 bases left between them. The CDR3 is 15 amino acids. The germline gives CDR1 SGHDT, CDR2 YYEEEE. CDR3 loop: CASRGEGYSNQPQHF. CDR3 DNA, as far as it was read: TGTGCCAGCAGGGGCGAGGGGTATAGCAATCAGCCC. Supplemented by reference TRBV5-6 and TRBJ1-5, the full variable domain reads DAGVTQSPTHLIKTRGQQVTLRCSPKSGHDTVSWYQQALGQGPQFIFQYYEEEERQRGNFPDRFSGHQFPNYSSELNVNALLLGDSALYLCASRGEGYSNQPQHFGDGTRLSIL.

In the case of this clone: Read sequence stops 3 residues before the CDR3 end, and the germline J gene provides the missing end. The chain has TRBV12-3 or TRBV12-4 and TRBJ2-1; TRBD1 is a possible D gene (6 bases). The CDR3 has 14 residues. Trimming left V 4 bases short and J 5 bases short, with 12 bases between. CDR3 amino acids: CASSWYRVHNEQFF. CDR3 bases read: TGTGCCAGCAGTTGGTACAGGGTCCACAATGAG.

The sequenced part of the CDR3 DNA is TGTGCCAGCAGCTCTGGGGGGGTCTCGGATCAGCCC. Its protein is CASSSGGVSDQP. The full-length CDR3 reads as CASSSGGVSDQPQHF. V and J are TRBV12-3 or TRBV12-4 and TRBJ1-5; tentatively, D is TRBD1 (5 bases). The read is 3 residues too short to cover the CDR3 end, so that end is filled in from the germline J gene. The CDR3 length is 15 residues. With 6 bases removed from V and 5 bases from J, the gap between germline ends came to 17 bases.

Points on this clone: The CDR3 end lies 3 residues beyond the end of the read and is filled in from the germline J gene. The V call is TRBV30, the J call TRBJ2-3; no definite D call. CDR3 length: 13 residues. CDR1 GTSNPN and CDR2 SVGIG come from the germline V gene (reference sequence). The germline V and J ends were trimmed by 0 bases and 7 bases, with 11 bases remaining between them. The sequenced CDR3 bases are TGTGCCTGGAGTGTAAAAGTCGGTAATACG. This codes for CAWSVKVGNT. The entire CDR3 sequence reads CAWSVKVGNTQYF.

Points on this clone: The missing CDR3 end, 3 residues past where the read stops, is filled in from the germline J gene. This chain connects TRBV7-9 to TRBJ2-7; D uncertain. Germline CDR1 SEHNR, CDR2 FQNEAQ (reference sequence). The ends were cut back, 5 bases at V and 3 bases at J, with 8 bases in the middle. This CDR3 has 12 residues. This chain's CDR3 is CASSGDNYEQYF. The covered CDR3 bases are TGTGCCAGCAGCGGAGACAACTACGAG.

Regarding this clone: The CDR3 end lies 3 residues beyond the end of the read and is filled in from the germline J gene. The rearrangement joins TRBV7-2 to TRBJ2-4, with D possibly being TRBD2 (6 bases). Germline V CDR1 and CDR2: SGHTA, FQGNSA. This CDR3 has 15 amino acids. The CDR3 sequence is CASSLSGGKRQTQYF. CDR3 DNA (partial): TGTGCCAGCAGCTTATCAGGCGGGAAGCGGCAGACT.

The CDR3 spells CAISEGGFNTIYF. The sequenced CDR3 bases are TGTGCCATCAGTGAGGGAGGGTTCAACACC. V is TRBV10-3 and J is TRBJ1-3; D is ambiguous. The read ends 3 residues shy of where the CDR3 ends; the end is completed using the germline J gene. The V gene's germline CDR1 is ENHRY and CDR2 SYGVKD. This CDR3 spans 13 amino acids. With 2 bases removed from V and 7 bases from J, the gap between germline ends came to 9 bases.